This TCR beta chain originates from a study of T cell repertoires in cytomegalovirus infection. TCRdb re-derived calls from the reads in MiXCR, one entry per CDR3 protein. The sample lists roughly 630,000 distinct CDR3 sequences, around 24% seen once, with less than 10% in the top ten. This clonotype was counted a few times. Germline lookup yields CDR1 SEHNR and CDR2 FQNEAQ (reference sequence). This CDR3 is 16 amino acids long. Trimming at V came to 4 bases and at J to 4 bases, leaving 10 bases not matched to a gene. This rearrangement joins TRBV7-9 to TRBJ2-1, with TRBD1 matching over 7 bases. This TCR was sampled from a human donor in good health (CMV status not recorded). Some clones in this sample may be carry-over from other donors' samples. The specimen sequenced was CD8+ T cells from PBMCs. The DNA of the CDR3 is TGTGCCAGCAGCTCCCTCGAGGGGGCCACGTACAATGAGCAGTTCTTC. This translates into CASSSLEGATYNEQFF.